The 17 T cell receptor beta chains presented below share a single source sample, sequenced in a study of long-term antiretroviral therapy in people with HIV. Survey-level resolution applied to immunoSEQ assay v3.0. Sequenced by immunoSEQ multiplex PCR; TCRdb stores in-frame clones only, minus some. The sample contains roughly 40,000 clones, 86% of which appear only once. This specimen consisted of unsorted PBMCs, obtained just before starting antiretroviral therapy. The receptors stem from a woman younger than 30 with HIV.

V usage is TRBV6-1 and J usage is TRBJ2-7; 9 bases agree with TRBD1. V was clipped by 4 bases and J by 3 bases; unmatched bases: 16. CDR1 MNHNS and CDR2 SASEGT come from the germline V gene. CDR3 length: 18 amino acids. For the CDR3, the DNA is TGTGCCAGCAGTGCGGGGCGGCGAATGGGACAGGGATACTACGAGCAGTACTTC. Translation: CASSAGRRMGQGYYEQYF.

CDR3 amino acids: CASTGTGEIGELFF. The CDR3 DNA follows: TGTGCCAGCACCGGGACAGGGGAGATCGGGGAGCTGTTTTTT. V gene TRBV6-1 combines with J gene TRBJ2-2; 10 nucleotides line up with TRBD1. The junction had 6 bases not matched to a gene; V was cut back by 7 bases and J by 7 bases. CDR1 and CDR2 from the germline V gene are MNHNS and SASEGT. The CDR3 totals 14 residues.

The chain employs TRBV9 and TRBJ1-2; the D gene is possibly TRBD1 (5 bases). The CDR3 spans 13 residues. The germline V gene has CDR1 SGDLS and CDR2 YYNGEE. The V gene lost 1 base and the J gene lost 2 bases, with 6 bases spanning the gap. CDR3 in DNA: TGTGCCAGCAGCGTAACAGGAAACTATGGCTACACCTTC. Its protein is CASSVTGNYGYTF.

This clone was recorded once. DNA of the CDR3: TGCACCAGCAGCCCTTCGACAGGGTGGAATTCACCCCTCCACTTT. Protein: CTSSPSTGWNSPLHF. V gene TRBV1 combines with J gene TRBJ1-6; no check of the table's D call, TRBD1, against the DNA was made. TRBV1 constitutes a pseudogene. The CDR3 extends over 15 amino acids.

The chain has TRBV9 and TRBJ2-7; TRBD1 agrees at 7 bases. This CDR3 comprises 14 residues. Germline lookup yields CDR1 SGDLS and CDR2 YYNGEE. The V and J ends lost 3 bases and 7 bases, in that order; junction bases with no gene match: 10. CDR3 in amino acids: CASSAGTDTREQYF. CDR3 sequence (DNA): TGTGCCAGCAGCGCCGGGACAGACACCCGGGAGCAGTACTTC.

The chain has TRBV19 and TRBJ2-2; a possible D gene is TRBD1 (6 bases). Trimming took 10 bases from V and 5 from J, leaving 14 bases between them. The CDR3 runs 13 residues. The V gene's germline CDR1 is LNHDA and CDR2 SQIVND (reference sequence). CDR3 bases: TGTGCCACTGGGCAGGGGCTTACCGGGGAGCTGTTTTTT. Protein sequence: CATGQGLTGELFF.

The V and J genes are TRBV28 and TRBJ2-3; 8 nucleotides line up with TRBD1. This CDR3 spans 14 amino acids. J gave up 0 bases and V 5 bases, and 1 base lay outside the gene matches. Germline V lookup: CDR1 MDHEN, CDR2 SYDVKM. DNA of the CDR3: TGTGCCAGCAGTAGGGACAGGAGCACAGATACGCAGTATTTT. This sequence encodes CASSRDRSTDTQYF.

The CDR3 DNA is TGTGCCAGCACCCACACTCCGGGACAGGGGGCTCAGCCCCAGCATTTT. Translated: CASTHTPGQGAQPQHF. The rearrangement links TRBV7-8 to TRBJ1-5; 12 bases are shared with TRBD1. The CDR3 consists of 16 residues. The germline V gene encodes CDR1 SGHVS and CDR2 FQNEAQ. Trimming removed 7 bases from V and 6 bases from J; junction bases left unmatched: 10.

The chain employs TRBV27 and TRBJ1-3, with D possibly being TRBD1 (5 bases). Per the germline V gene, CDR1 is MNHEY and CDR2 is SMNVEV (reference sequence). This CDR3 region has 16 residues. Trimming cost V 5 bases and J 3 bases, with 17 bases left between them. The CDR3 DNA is TGTGCCAGCAGTCCATGGGGGACCGTCCTTGGAAACACCATATATTTT. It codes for CASSPWGTVLGNTIYF.

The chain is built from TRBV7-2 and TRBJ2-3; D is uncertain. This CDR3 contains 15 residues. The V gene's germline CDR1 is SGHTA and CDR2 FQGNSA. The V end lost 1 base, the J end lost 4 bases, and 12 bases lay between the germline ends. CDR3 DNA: TGTGCCAGCAGCTTAGTGGTAGTGGGTTCAGATACGCAGTATTTT. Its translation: CASSLVVVGSDTQYF. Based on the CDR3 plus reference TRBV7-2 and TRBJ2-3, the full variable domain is GAGVSQSPSNKVTEKGKDVELRCDPISGHTALYWYRQSLGQGLEFLIYFQGNSAPDKSGLPSDRFSAERTGGSVSTLTIQRTQQEDSAVYLCASSLVVVGSDTQYFGPGTRLTVL.

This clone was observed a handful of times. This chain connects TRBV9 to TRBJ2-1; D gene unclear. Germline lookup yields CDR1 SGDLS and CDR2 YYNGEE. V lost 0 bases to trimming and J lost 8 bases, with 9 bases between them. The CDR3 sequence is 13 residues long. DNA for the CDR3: TGTGCCAGCAGCGTAGCTACCTGGGATGAGCAGTTCTTC. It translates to CASSVATWDEQFF.

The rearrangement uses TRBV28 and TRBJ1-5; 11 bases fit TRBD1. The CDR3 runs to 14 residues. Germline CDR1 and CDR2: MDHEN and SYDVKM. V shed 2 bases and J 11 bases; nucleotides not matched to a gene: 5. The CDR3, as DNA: TGTGCCAGCAGTTTAAGGGACAGGGGGTGGACCCAGCATTTT. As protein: CASSLRDRGWTQHF.

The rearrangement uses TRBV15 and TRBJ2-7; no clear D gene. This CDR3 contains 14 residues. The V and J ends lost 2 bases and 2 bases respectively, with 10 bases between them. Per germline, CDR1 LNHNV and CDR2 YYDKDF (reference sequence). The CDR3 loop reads CATSRSAVPYEQYF. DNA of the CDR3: TGTGCCACCAGCAGATCGGCCGTACCCTACGAGCAGTACTTC.

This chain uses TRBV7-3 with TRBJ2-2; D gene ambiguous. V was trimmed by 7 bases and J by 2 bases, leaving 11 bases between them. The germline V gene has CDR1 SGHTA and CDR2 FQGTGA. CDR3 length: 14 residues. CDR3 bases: TGTGCCAGCACCCACGACACCAACACCGGGGAGCTGTTTTTT. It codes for CASTHDTNTGELFF.

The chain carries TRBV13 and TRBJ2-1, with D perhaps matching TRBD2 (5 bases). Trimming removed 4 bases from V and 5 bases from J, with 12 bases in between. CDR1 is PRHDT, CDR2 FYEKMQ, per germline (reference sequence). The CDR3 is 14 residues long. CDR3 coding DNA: TGTGCCAGCAGCTATAGCGTAGTACACAATGAGCAGTTCTTC. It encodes CASSYSVVHNEQFF.

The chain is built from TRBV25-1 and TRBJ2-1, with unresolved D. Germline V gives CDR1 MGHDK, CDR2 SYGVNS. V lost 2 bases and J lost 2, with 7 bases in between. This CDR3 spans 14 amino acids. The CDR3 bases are TGTGCCAGCAGTGAAGCGCAGGCCTACAATGAGCAGTTCTTC. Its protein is CASSEAQAYNEQFF.

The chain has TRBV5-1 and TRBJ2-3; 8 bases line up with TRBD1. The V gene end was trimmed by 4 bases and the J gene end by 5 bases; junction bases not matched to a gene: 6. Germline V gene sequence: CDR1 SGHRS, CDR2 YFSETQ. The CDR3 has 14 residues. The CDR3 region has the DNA TGCGCCAGCAGCCCCCAGGGGGCAGGAGATACGCAGTATTTT. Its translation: CASSPQGAGDTQYF.